A single sample gave rise to the 30 T cell receptor beta chains below, sequenced in a study of blood T cell repertoires in COVID-19. Generated by immunoSEQ multiplex PCR, the TCRdb table keeps only in-frame clones and is missing some. Altogether approximately 150,000 clones are present, roughly 85% being singletons, with the ten largest covering roughly 19%. Sequenced: PBMCs or T cells enriched from blood (not recorded which). The receptors were gathered from a woman aged 65 to 85 in a cohort exposed to, infected with or recovered from COVID-19 (not recorded which).

This clone was found once. This chain connects TRBV7-2 to TRBJ2-1; the D gene is possibly TRBD1 (6 bases). This CDR3 has 14 residues. With 1 base removed from V and 6 bases from J, the gap between germline ends came to 10 bases. CDR1 is SGHTA and CDR2 is FQGNSA in the germline V gene. The CDR3 DNA reads as TGTGCCAGCAGCTTAGGGGGGACACTCAATGAGCAGTTCTTC. Amino acids: CASSLGGTLNEQFF.

The rearrangement uses TRBV29-1 and TRBJ1-2; 8 bases map to TRBD1. V shed 6 bases and J 8 bases; nucleotides not matched to a gene: 8. Per the germline V gene, CDR1 is SQVTM and CDR2 is ANQGSEA. This CDR3 is built from 12 residues. This CDR3 reads CSVGQGNLGYTF. DNA of the CDR3: TGCAGCGTCGGACAGGGTAATCTGGGCTACACCTTC.

The CDR3 is CAVVGANQPQHF. The DNA for the CDR3 is TGTGCCGTCGTGGGGGCAAATCAGCCCCAGCATTTT. This rearrangement joins TRBV28 to TRBJ1-5, with a possible D match to TRBD1 (6 bases). V was clipped by 11 bases and J by 4 bases, with 12 bases between them. This CDR3 has 12 residues. Germline values: CDR1 MDHEN, CDR2 SYDVKM.

V and J are TRBV5-8 and TRBJ1-1, with D unresolved. The V gene's germline CDR1 is SGHTS and CDR2 YDEGEE. This CDR3 region has 12 residues. Trimming stripped 7 bases from V and 4 bases from J, with 11 bases between. As DNA, the CDR3 is TGTGCCAGCCTCGGTGGAGGCACTGAAGCTTTCTTT. This codes for CASLGGGTEAFF.

This clone was recorded many times. The chain uses TRBV28 and TRBJ2-5, with TRBD2 matching over 14 bases. CDR3 length equals 20 residues. With 5 bases clipped from V and 1 base from J, the junction kept 15 bases outside the gene matches. The germline V gene encodes CDR1 MDHEN and CDR2 SYDVKM. CDR3 loop: CASSPPWTSGRTTIQETQYF. As DNA, the CDR3 is TGTGCCAGCAGTCCCCCCTGGACTAGCGGGAGGACAACCATCCAAGAGACCCAGTACTTC.

The rearrangement uses TRBV5-1 and TRBJ2-3; 13 bases are shared with TRBD2. From germline, CDR1 is SGHRS and CDR2 YFSETQ. The CDR3 is 16 amino acids. V lost 4 bases to trimming and J lost 2 bases; unmatched junction nucleotides: 4. The CDR3 protein is CASSEGLAGSTDTQYF. The CDR3 DNA is TGCGCCAGCAGCGAGGGACTAGCGGGATCCACAGATACGCAGTATTTT.

The chain couples TRBV5-4 to TRBJ2-4, with D possibly matching TRBD1 (5 bases). This CDR3 comprises 13 residues. Germline CDR1 and CDR2: SGHNT and YYREEE (reference sequence). Trimming shortened V by 7 bases and J by 0 bases, and 8 bases separated the two germline ends. CDR3 protein: CASVRGAKNIQYF. The CDR3 nucleotides read TGTGCCAGCGTAAGGGGAGCCAAAAACATTCAGTACTTC. Using reference TRBV5-4 and TRBJ2-4 for the parts outside the CDR3, the full variable domain is ETGVTQSPTHLIKTRGQQVTLRCSSQSGHNTVSWYQQALGQGPQFIFQYYREEENGRGNFPPRFSGLQFPNYSSELNVNALELDDSALYLCASVRGAKNIQYFGAGTRLSVL.

The CDR3 is CASSARTSGSPHEQFF. The CDR3 coding sequence is TGTGCCAGCAGCGCGCGGACTAGCGGGAGTCCCCATGAGCAGTTCTTC. The V gene is TRBV11-3, the J gene TRBJ2-1; 13 bases line up with TRBD2. J lost 8 bases, V lost 5 bases, and 9 bases had no gene match. The germline V gene has CDR1 SGHNT and CDR2 YENEEA. CDR3 length: 16 residues.

Concerning this clone: Other nucleotide sequences in the sample specify the same CDR3. The genes are TRBV5-4 and TRBJ2-5, with D unclear. Trimming removed 0 bases at V and 1 base at J, with 7 bases between. The CDR3 spans 14 residues. CDR1 and CDR2 (germline): SGHNT, YYREEE (reference sequence). In nucleotides, the CDR3 is TGTGCCAGCAGCTTGGCTCGCGGCCAAGAGACCCAGTACTTC. It encodes CASSLARGQETQYF.

The genes are TRBV14 and TRBJ1-2; TRBD1 matches at 10 bases. This CDR3 spans 18 amino acids. V was pared by 1 base and J by 4 bases, with 12 bases of the junction left unmatched. Germline values: CDR1 SGHDN, CDR2 FVKESK. CDR3 in amino acids: CASSQAYPTGGLFYGYTF. Here the CDR3 DNA reads TGTGCCAGCAGCCAAGCTTACCCGACAGGGGGCCTATTCTATGGCTACACCTTC.

The chain carries TRBV10-3 and TRBJ2-7; 9 bases agree with TRBD2. V was clipped by 6 bases and J by 2 bases; unmatched bases: 5. The germline gives CDR1 ENHRY, CDR2 SYGVKD. The CDR3 extends over 14 amino acids. DNA for the CDR3: TGTGCCATCAGGGCGACTAGCGGTCCCTACGAGCAGTACTTC. Its protein is CAIRATSGPYEQYF.

V is TRBV2 and J is TRBJ1-5; unclear D gene. Germline V gene sequence: CDR1 SNHLY, CDR2 FYNNEI. The CDR3 has 14 amino acids. V was pared by 3 bases and J by 3 bases, with 9 bases between. The CDR3 nucleotides are TGTGCCAGCAGTGAGGACGGGATCAATCAGCCCCAGCATTTT. Its translation: CASSEDGINQPQHF.

This chain uses TRBV20-1 with TRBJ2-5; 9 positions agree with TRBD2. The V gene end was trimmed by 3 bases and the J gene end by 4 bases; junction bases not matched to a gene: 12. Germline lookup yields CDR1 DFQATT and CDR2 SNEGSKA (reference sequence). The CDR3 contains 16 residues. The CDR3 DNA reads TGCAGTGCTAGTAGCGGGAGCAACCGACCGAGAGAGACCCAGTACTTC. Translating it yields CSASSGSNRPRETQYF.

For the CDR3, the DNA is TGTGCCAGCAGCCAAGTTCTAGCGTCAGACAATGAGCAGTTCTTC. It encodes CASSQVLASDNEQFF. The chain joins TRBV3-1 (or the pseudogene TRBV3-2) to TRBJ2-1; perhaps TRBD2 as D (6 bases). CDR3 length equals 15 residues. The V and J ends lost 1 base and 5 bases respectively, with 12 bases between them. From germline, CDR1 is LGHDT and CDR2 YNNKEL (reference sequence).

The gene calls are TRBV27 and TRBJ2-5; maybe TRBD1 (6 bases). The V and J ends lost 0 bases and 5 bases respectively, with 10 bases between them. The V gene's germline CDR1 is MNHEY and CDR2 SMNVEV (reference sequence). The CDR3 consists of 14 residues. Written as DNA, the CDR3 is TGTGCCAGCAGTTTATCTCGGCAGGGGGAGACCCAGTACTTC. Its translation is CASSLSRQGETQYF.

The count of this clone is one. V usage is TRBV21-1 and J usage is TRBJ2-7; TRBD2 reflects the table's D call only, with no check against the DNA. TRBV21-1 is marked as a pseudogene. The CDR3 length is 16 residues. CDR3 in DNA: TGTGCCAGCAGCAGATCGGGACTAGCGGGAGCCTACGAGCAGTACTTC. Protein: CASSRSGLAGAYEQYF.

This chain uses TRBV29-1 with TRBJ1-1; TRBD1 matches at 12 bases. Germline V CDR1 and CDR2: SQVTM, ANQGSEA. The CDR3 is 14 residues long. V shed 3 bases and J 4 bases; nucleotides not matched to a gene: 3. The CDR3 loop reads CSVERDRGLTEAFF. DNA for the CDR3: TGCAGCGTTGAGAGGGACAGGGGGCTCACTGAAGCTTTCTTT.

The DNA of the CDR3 is TGTGCCAGTATCCCAGGGCGTCATGCCGGGGAGCTGTTTTTT. It specifies CASIPGRHAGELFF. The V and J genes are TRBV19 and TRBJ2-2; D is perhaps TRBD1 (5 bases). This CDR3 contains 14 residues. Trimming stripped 7 bases from V and 6 bases from J, with 15 bases between. CDR1 and CDR2 (germline): LNHDA, SQIVND (reference sequence).

The CDR3 nucleotides read TGCAGTGCTAGTCGGGCTCAGGGAAGGAATTCACCCCTCCACTTT. This codes for CSASRAQGRNSPLHF. This chain joins TRBV20-1 and TRBJ1-6; D is possibly TRBD1 (5 bases). Germline CDR1 DFQATT, CDR2 SNEGSKA (reference sequence). V lost 3 bases and J lost 7, with 16 bases in between. The CDR3 is 15 amino acids.

The rearrangement links TRBV15 to TRBJ2-7; possible D gene TRBD2, 5 bases. V dropped 0 bases and J dropped 3 bases, with 12 bases sitting between them. The CDR3 contains 15 residues. Per germline, CDR1 LNHNV and CDR2 YYDKDF (reference sequence). The CDR3 reads CATSRDVMGSYEQYF. The CDR3 bases are TGTGCCACCAGCAGAGATGTCATGGGGAGCTACGAGCAGTACTTC.

The chain joins TRBV18 to TRBJ1-3; D unclear. The CDR3 is 16 amino acids. Trimming left V 2 bases short and J 0 bases short, with 11 bases between. The germline gives CDR1 KGHSH, CDR2 LQKENI. The CDR3 nucleotides are TGTGCCAGCTCACCATTTACGGGAGACTCTGGAAACACCATATATTTT. Residues: CASSPFTGDSGNTIYF. Combining the CDR3 with reference TRBV18 and TRBJ1-3 gives the whole variable domain NAGVMQNPRHLVRRRGQEARLRCSPMKGHSHVYWYRQLPEEGLKFMVYLQKENIIDESGMPKERFSAEFPKEGPSILRIQQVVRGDSAAYFCASSPFTGDSGNTIYFGEGSWLTVV.

The gene calls are TRBV21-1 and TRBJ1-1; the table gives TRBD1 as D, unverified against the DNA. TRBV21-1 is labeled a pseudogene. This CDR3 is 14 amino acids long. CDR3 coding DNA: TGTGCCAGCAGCAAAGATGGGACAGTGAGGGGAGCTTTCTTT. Protein sequence: CASSKDGTVRGAFF.

V gene TRBV21-1 combines with J gene TRBJ1-1; the D call TRBD1 from the table was never checked on the DNA. TRBV21-1 is a pseudogene segment. The CDR3 loop spans 17 amino acids. Here the CDR3 reads CASSYREDRGRNTEAFF. The DNA for the CDR3 is TGTGCCAGCAGCTATAGAGAGGACAGGGGGCGAAATACTGAAGCTTTCTTT.

The chain is built from TRBV7-8 and TRBJ1-2; a weak D match, TRBD1 (6 bases). Trimming took off 6 bases at V and 7 bases at J, with 15 bases between the two ends. The CDR3 extends over 13 amino acids. CDR1 and CDR2 (germline): SGHVS, FQNEAQ. The CDR3 is CASSFSVGAGYTF. For the CDR3, the DNA is TGTGCCAGCAGTTTTAGCGTGGGGGCTGGCTACACCTTC.

This clone was seen a single time. The chain joins TRBV28 to TRBJ2-5, with 8 bases that match TRBD2. Losses at the gene ends were 2 bases for V and 7 bases for J; bases not matched to a gene: 18. The CDR3 is 18 amino acids. Germline values: CDR1 MDHEN, CDR2 SYDVKM. Here the CDR3 DNA reads TGTGCCAGCAGTTTAGGCGGTTTGGTTTCTAGCGGGCGAGGGACCCAGTACTTC. It yields the protein CASSLGGLVSSGRGTQYF.

The chain couples TRBV7-8 to TRBJ1-6; 10 bases line up with TRBD1. Trimming removed 1 base from V and 6 bases from J; junction bases left unmatched: 3. This CDR3 spans 16 amino acids. The germline V gene encodes CDR1 SGHVS and CDR2 FQNEAQ. The CDR3 protein is CASSLVRTGGNSPLHF. The CDR3 DNA reads TGTGCCAGCAGCTTAGTCCGGACAGGGGGTAATTCACCCCTCCACTTT.

The rearrangement uses TRBV12-3 or TRBV12-4 and TRBJ2-7; 8 nucleotides align to TRBD2. The CDR3 length is 13 residues. V trimming: 6 bases; J trimming: 4 bases; junction bases outside the gene matches: 5. This chain's CDR3 is CASRRTSSYEQYF. The CDR3 nucleotides are TGTGCCAGCAGGCGGACTAGCTCGTACGAGCAGTACTTC.

The rearrangement uses TRBV7-9 and TRBJ1-5; no definite D call. The CDR3 consists of 12 residues. The V end lost 4 bases, the J end lost 5 bases, and 6 bases lay between the germline ends. Germline V gene data show CDR1 as SEHNR and CDR2 as FQNEAQ (reference sequence). The CDR3 loop reads CASSYNDQPQHF. The CDR3, as DNA: TGTGCCAGCAGCTACAATGATCAGCCCCAGCATTTT.

This clone was detected only once. The chain recombines TRBV28 with TRBJ2-5; maybe TRBD2 (5 bases). The V gene lost 7 bases and the J gene lost 4 bases, with 16 bases spanning the gap. The CDR3 runs to 14 residues. CDR1 and CDR2 (germline): MDHEN, SYDVKM. The CDR3 DNA follows: TGTGCCAGCACCCTCCCCGGGGTGCGAGAGACCCAGTACTTC. Its translation is CASTLPGVRETQYF.

The chain carries TRBV18 and TRBJ1-1; TRBD1 matches 7 bases. The germline V gene encodes CDR1 KGHSH and CDR2 LQKENI. The CDR3 runs to 17 residues. V shed 4 bases, J shed 3 bases, and the junction held 14 bases outside the gene matches. CDR3 DNA sequence: TGTGCCAGCTCACTTTCCCCCCCGACAGGGCTAGACACTGAAGCTTTCTTT. This encodes CASSLSPPTGLDTEAFF.